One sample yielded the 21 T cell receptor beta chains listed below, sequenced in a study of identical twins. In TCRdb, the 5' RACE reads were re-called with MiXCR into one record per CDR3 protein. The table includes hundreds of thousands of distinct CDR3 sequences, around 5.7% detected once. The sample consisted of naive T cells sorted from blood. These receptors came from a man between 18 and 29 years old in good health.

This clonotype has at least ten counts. The CDR3 sequence: CASRSGTEYGAPLHF. The CDR3, as DNA: TGTGCCAGCAGATCCGGGACGGAGTACGGCGCACCCCTCCACTTT. The chain recombines TRBV12-3 or TRBV12-4 with TRBJ1-6; tentatively, D is TRBD1 (5 bases). Trimming took 6 bases from V and 11 from J, leaving 20 bases between them. The CDR3 is 15 amino acids.

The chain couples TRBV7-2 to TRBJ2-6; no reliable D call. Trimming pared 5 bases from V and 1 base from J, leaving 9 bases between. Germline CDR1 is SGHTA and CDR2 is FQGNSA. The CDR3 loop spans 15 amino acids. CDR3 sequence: CASSQQMSGANVLTF. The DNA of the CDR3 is TGTGCCAGCAGCCAACAAATGTCTGGGGCCAACGTCCTGACTTTC.

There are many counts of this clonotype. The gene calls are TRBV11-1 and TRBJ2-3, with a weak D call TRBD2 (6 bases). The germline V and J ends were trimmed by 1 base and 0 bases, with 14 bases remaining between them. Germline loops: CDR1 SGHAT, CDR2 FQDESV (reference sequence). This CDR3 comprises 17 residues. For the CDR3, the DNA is TGTGCCAGCAGCTTAGAAGTTCGCGGGATGAGCACAGATACGCAGTATTTT. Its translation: CASSLEVRGMSTDTQYF.

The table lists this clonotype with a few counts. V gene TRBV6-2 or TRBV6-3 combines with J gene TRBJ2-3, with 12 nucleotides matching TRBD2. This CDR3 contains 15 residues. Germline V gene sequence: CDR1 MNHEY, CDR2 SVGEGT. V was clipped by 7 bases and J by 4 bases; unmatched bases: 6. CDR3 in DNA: TGTGCCAGCACCCTAGCGGGAGGGTTCGCAGATACGCAGTATTTT. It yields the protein CASTLAGGFADTQYF.

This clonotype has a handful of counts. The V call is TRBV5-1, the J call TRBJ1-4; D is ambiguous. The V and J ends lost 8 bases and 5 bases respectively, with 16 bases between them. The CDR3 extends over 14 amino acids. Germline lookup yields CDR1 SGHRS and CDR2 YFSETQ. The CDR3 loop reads CARGTTPGNEKLFF. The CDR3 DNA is TGCGCCAGGGGAACGACACCGGGAAATGAAAAACTGTTTTTT.

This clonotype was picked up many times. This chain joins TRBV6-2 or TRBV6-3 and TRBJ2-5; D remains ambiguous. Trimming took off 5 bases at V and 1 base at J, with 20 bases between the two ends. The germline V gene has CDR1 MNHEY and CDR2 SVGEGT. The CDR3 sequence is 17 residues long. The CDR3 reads CASSQVGWEEPQETQYF. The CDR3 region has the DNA TGTGCCAGCAGTCAAGTGGGTTGGGAAGAACCCCAAGAGACCCAGTACTTC.

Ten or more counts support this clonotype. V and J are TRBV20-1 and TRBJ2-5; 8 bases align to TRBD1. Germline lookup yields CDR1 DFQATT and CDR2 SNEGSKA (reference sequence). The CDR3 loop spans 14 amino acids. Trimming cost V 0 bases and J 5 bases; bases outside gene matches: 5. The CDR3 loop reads CSARDPRGQETQYF. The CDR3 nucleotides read TGCAGTGCTAGAGACCCCAGGGGGCAGGAGACCCAGTACTTC.

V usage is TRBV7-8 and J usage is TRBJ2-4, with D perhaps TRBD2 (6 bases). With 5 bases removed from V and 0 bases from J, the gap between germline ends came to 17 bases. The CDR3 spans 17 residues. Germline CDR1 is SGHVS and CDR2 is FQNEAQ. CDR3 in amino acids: CASSPNAGTLAKNIQYF. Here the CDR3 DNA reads TGTGCCAGCAGCCCGAACGCGGGAACCCTAGCCAAAAACATTCAGTACTTC.

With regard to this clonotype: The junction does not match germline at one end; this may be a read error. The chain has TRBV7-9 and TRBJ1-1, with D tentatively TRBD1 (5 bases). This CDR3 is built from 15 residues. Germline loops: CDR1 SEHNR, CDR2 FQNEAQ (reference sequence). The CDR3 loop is CASSLAQGGNTEAYF. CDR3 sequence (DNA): TGTGCCAGCAGCTTAGCGCAGGGAGGGAACACTGAAGCTTACTTT.

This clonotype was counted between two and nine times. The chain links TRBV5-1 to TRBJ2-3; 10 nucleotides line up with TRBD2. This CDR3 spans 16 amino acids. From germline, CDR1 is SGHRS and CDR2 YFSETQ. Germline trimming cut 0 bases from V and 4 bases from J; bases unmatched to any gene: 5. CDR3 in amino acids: CASSLDLAGVADTQYF. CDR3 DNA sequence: TGCGCCAGCAGCTTGGACCTAGCGGGAGTGGCAGATACGCAGTATTTT.

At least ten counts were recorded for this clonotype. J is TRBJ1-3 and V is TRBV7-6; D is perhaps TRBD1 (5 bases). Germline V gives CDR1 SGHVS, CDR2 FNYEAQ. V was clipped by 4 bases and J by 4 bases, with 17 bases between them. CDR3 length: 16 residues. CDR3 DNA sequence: TGTGCCAGCAGCTCCCAGCCTCAGGGAGCCGGAAACACCATATATTTT. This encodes CASSSQPQGAGNTIYF.

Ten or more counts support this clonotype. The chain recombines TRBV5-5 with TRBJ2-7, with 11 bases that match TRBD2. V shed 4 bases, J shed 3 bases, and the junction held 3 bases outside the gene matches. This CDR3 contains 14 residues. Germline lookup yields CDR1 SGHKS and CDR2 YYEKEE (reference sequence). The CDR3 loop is CASSKGLAVYEQYF. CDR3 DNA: TGTGCCAGCAGCAAGGGACTAGCGGTCTACGAGCAGTACTTC.

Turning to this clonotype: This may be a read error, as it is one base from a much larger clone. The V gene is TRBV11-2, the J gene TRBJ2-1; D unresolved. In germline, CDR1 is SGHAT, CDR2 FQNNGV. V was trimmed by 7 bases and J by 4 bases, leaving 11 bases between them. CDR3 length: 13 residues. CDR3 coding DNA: TGTGCCAGCACCCAACGGGTGTACAATGAGCAGTTCTTC. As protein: CASTQRVYNEQFF.

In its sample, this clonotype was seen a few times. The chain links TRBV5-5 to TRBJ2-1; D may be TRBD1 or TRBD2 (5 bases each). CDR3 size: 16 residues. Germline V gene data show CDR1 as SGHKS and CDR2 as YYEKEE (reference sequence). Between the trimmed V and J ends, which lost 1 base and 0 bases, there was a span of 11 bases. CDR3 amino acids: CASSLWGSGSYNEQFF. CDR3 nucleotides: TGTGCCAGCAGCTTGTGGGGGAGTGGCTCCTACAATGAGCAGTTCTTC.

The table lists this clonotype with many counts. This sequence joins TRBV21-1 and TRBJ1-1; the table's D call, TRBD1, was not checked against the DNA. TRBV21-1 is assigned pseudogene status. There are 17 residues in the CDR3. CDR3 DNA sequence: TGTGCCAGCAGCAAAATGGCAGGGGGCGTGAGGAACACTGAAGCTTTCTTT. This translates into CASSKMAGGVRNTEAFF.

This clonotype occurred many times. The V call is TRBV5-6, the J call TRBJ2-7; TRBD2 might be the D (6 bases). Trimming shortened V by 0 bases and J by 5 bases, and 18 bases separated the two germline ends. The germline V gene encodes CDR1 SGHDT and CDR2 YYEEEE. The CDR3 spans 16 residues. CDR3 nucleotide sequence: TGTGCCAGCAGCTTGGTTTGGGAGGTCCCACAAAACGAGCAGTACTTC. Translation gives CASSLVWEVPQNEQYF. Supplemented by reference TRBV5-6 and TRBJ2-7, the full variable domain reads DAGVTQSPTHLIKTRGQQVTLRCSPKSGHDTVSWYQQALGQGPQFIFQYYEEEERQRGNFPDRFSGHQFPNYSSELNVNALLLGDSALYLCASSLVWEVPQNEQYFGPGTRLTVT.

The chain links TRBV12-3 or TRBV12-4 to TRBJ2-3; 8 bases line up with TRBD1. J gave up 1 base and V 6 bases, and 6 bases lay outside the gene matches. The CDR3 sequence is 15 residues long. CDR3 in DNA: TGTGCCAGCAGCCCCAGGGGGCATGGCACAGATACGCAGTATTTT. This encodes CASSPRGHGTDTQYF.

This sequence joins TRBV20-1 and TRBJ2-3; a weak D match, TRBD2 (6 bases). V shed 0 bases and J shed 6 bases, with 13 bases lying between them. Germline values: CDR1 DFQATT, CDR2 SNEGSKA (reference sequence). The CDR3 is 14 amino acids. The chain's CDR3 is CSARDVLARDTQYF. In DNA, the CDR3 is TGCAGTGCTAGAGATGTCCTAGCGAGGGATACGCAGTATTTT.

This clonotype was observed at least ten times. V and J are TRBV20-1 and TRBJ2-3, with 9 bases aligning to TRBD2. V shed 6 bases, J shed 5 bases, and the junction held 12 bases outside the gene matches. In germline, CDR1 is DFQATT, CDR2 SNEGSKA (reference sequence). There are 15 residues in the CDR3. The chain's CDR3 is CSAPEIAGVQDTQYF. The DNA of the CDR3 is TGCAGTGCCCCCGAGATAGCGGGAGTTCAAGATACGCAGTATTTT.

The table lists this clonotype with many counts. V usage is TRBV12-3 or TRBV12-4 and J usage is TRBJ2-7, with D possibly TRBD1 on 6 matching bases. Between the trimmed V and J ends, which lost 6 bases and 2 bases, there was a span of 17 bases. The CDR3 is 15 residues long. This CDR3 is CASSHGTNPTYEQYV. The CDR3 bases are TGTGCCAGCAGCCACGGGACAAACCCAACCTACGAGCAGTACGTC.

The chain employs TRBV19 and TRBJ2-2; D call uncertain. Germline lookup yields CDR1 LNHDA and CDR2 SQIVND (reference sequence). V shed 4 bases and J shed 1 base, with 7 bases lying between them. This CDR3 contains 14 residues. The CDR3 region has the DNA TGTGCCAGTAGTAGGAAGGGGAACACCGGGGAGCTGTTTTTT. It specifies CASSRKGNTGELFF.